Below are 17 T cell receptor beta chains sequenced from a single sample in a study of blood T cells in healthy people across ages. The second PCR ran about 6 to 12 cycles with a sample-barcoded 5' primer and J-beta primers. TCRdb re-derived calls from the 5' RACE reads in MiXCR, one entry per CDR3 protein. The sample has about 1.8 million distinct CDR3 sequences; around 48% are singletons. Source material: blood. These receptors were taken from a middle-aged woman in good health.

The chain links TRBV4-2 to TRBJ2-3; 12 nucleotides align to TRBD2. The germline CDR1 and CDR2 sequences are LGHNA and YNFKEQ. J lost 6 bases, V lost 3 bases, and 10 bases had no gene match. This CDR3 contains 17 residues. This chain's CDR3 is CASSHPLAGGPEDTQYF. The CDR3 coding sequence is TGTGCCAGCAGCCATCCGCTAGCGGGGGGGCCGGAGGATACGCAGTATTTT.

This clonotype was seen a few times. The J gene is TRBJ2-5, the V gene TRBV6-1; D may correspond to TRBD1 or TRBD2 (5 bases each). This CDR3 contains 17 residues. V was shortened by 1 base and J by 4 bases, with 19 bases between the two germline ends. Per the germline V gene, CDR1 is MNHNS and CDR2 is SASEGT. The CDR3, as DNA: TGTGCCAGCAGTGAAGGGACTTTCGGGGACCCCAGAGAGACCCAGTACTTC. This gives the protein CASSEGTFGDPRETQYF.

This chain links TRBV5-1 with TRBJ2-5; 9 positions agree with TRBD2. V shed 4 bases and J 0 bases; nucleotides not matched to a gene: 7. Germline V gives CDR1 SGHRS, CDR2 YFSETQ. CDR3 length: 16 residues. The DNA for the CDR3 is TGCGCCAGCAGCGAAACCGGGACTAGCAACCAAGAGACCCAGTACTTC. It translates to CASSETGTSNQETQYF.

J is TRBJ1-2 and V is TRBV5-6; 8 bases match TRBD1. The V gene's germline CDR1 is SGHDT and CDR2 YYEEEE. Trimming took 2 bases from V and 6 from J; bases not matched to a gene: 9. This CDR3 comprises 15 residues. The CDR3 DNA sequence: TGTGCCAGCAGCTTTGGCGGGCAGGGGGCTGATGGCTACACCTTC. This sequence encodes CASSFGGQGADGYTF.

This sequence joins TRBV11-1 and TRBJ2-3; D not certain. This CDR3 has 14 amino acids. Trimming pared 3 bases from V and 3 bases from J, leaving 10 bases between. Germline lookup yields CDR1 SGHAT and CDR2 FQDESV (reference sequence). CDR3 coding DNA: TGTGCCAGCAGCTTCGGGTCGGAGACAGATACGCAGTATTTT. Its protein is CASSFGSETDTQYF.

The V gene is TRBV6-4, the J gene TRBJ1-6; a weak D match, TRBD1 (6 bases). The CDR3 contains 13 residues. CDR1 and CDR2 (germline): MRHNA, SNTAGT. V lost 3 bases, J lost 10 bases, and 10 bases lay in between. The CDR3 DNA reads TGTGCCAGCAGTGAAAAACAGGGATCACCCCTCCACTTT. Translating it yields CASSEKQGSPLHF.

The chain's CDR3 is CASSDTVPNGYTF. In nucleotides, the CDR3 is TGTGCCAGCAGCGATACAGTGCCCAATGGCTACACCTTC. This rearrangement joins TRBV5-8 to TRBJ1-2, with D hard to call. The germline CDR1 and CDR2 sequences are SGHTS and YDEGEE. Trimming pared 4 bases from V and 6 bases from J, leaving 13 bases between. The CDR3 is made up of 13 amino acids. Filled out from reference TRBV5-8 and TRBJ1-2, the complete variable domain reads EAGVTQSPTHLIKTRGQQATLRCSPISGHTSVYWYQQALGLGLQFLLWYDEGEERNRGNFPPRFSGRQFPNYSSELNVNALELEDSALYLCASSDTVPNGYTFGSGTRLTVV.

The chain employs TRBV28 and TRBJ2-4, with D uncertain. Germline CDR1 is MDHEN and CDR2 is SYDVKM. The CDR3 is made up of 16 amino acids. V lost 6 bases to trimming and J lost 0 bases, with 15 bases between them. CDR3 region: CASRARVAVAKNIQYF. CDR3 DNA sequence: TGTGCCAGCAGGGCCCGTGTGGCGGTAGCCAAAAACATTCAGTACTTC.

A few counts support this clonotype. J is TRBJ2-3 and V is TRBV7-2, with TRBD2 as a possible D gene (6 bases). Per the germline V gene, CDR1 is SGHTA and CDR2 is FQGNSA. The CDR3 extends over 13 amino acids. With 5 bases removed from V and 6 bases from J, the gap between germline ends came to 12 bases. The CDR3 DNA reads as TGTGCCAGCAGCAATAGCGGACGCGATACGCAGTATTTT. Amino acid sequence: CASSNSGRDTQYF.

The V and J genes are TRBV4-3 and TRBJ2-5; TRBD1 is a possible D gene (6 bases). V gave up 2 bases and J gave up 3 bases, with 13 bases separating them. CDR1 LGHNA and CDR2 YSLEER come from the germline V gene. This CDR3 comprises 15 residues. This chain's CDR3 is CASSQNPTGKETQYF. The CDR3 DNA reads as TGCGCCAGCAGCCAAAATCCAACAGGGAAAGAGACCCAGTACTTC.

This chain connects TRBV6-2 or TRBV6-3 to TRBJ2-5; maybe TRBD2 (6 bases). The V end lost 7 bases, the J end lost 1 base, and 13 bases lay between the germline ends. Per the germline V gene, CDR1 is MNHEY and CDR2 is SVGEGT. This CDR3 spans 14 amino acids. CDR3 sequence reads: CASTQSGGQETQYF. Here the CDR3 DNA reads TGTGCCAGCACTCAGTCCGGGGGCCAAGAGACCCAGTACTTC.

The genes are TRBV13 and TRBJ2-1; 8 nucleotides line up with TRBD2. Germline V gives CDR1 PRHDT, CDR2 FYEKMQ (reference sequence). The CDR3 is 18 residues long. Trimming removed 5 bases from V and 0 bases from J; junction bases left unmatched: 12. As DNA, the CDR3 is TGTGCCAGCAGCCGACCAGCGGGGGCCCGGAGCTCCTACAATGAGCAGTTCTTC. This gives the protein CASSRPAGARSSYNEQFF.

The rearrangement links TRBV6-5 to TRBJ1-6; unclear D gene. Germline loops: CDR1 MNHEY, CDR2 SVGAGI. The V end lost 5 bases, the J end lost 0 bases, and 11 bases lay between the germline ends. The CDR3 spans 16 residues. The CDR3 sequence: CASSIQLSSYNSPLHF. The CDR3, as DNA: TGTGCCAGCAGTATACAGTTGAGCTCCTATAATTCACCCCTCCACTTT.

The gene calls are TRBV5-6 and TRBJ2-7, with 9 bases identical to TRBD1. The CDR3 is made up of 15 amino acids. With V trimmed by 1 base and J by 3 bases, 5 bases remained unmatched. Germline lookup yields CDR1 SGHDT and CDR2 YYEEEE. CDR3 loop: CASSLWDRVFYEQYF. As DNA, the CDR3 is TGTGCCAGCAGCTTGTGGGACAGGGTGTTCTACGAGCAGTACTTC.

This chain links TRBV20-1 with TRBJ2-7; 12 nucleotides agree with TRBD1. The CDR3 loop spans 18 amino acids. Germline V gene lookup returns CDR1 DFQATT and CDR2 SNEGSKA (reference sequence). The J segment lost 2 bases and the V segment lost 3 bases, leaving 14 bases of the junction unmatched. CDR3: CSASIGGTGGAQTYEQYF. CDR3 in DNA: TGCAGTGCTAGCATTGGGGGGACAGGGGGCGCTCAAACCTACGAGCAGTACTTC.

The J gene is TRBJ1-6, the V gene TRBV7-2, with D tentatively TRBD1 (6 bases). Per germline, CDR1 SGHTA and CDR2 FQGNSA. The V end lost 1 base, the J end lost 10 bases, and 14 bases lay between the germline ends. The length of the CDR3 is 15 residues. In DNA, the CDR3 is TGTGCCAGCAGCTTAGAGTACAGGGAAGGATCACCCCTCCACTTT. Its protein product is CASSLEYREGSPLHF.

In its sample, this clonotype was seen a few times. In DNA, the CDR3 is TGTGCCAGCAGCGTAGATAGCGGGGGGGAACCTAGCACAGATACGCAGTATTTT. Translating gives CASSVDSGGEPSTDTQYF. The chain joins TRBV9 to TRBJ2-3, with TRBD2 matching 11 bases. The CDR3 consists of 18 residues. Trimming at V came to 0 bases and at J to 0 bases, leaving 6 bases not matched to a gene. Germline CDR1 reads SGDLS; CDR2 reads YYNGEE.